The clone carrying this T cell receptor beta chain was recorded a few times. The antigen is not known. These data belong to a study of identical twins. Study observations and caveats: Invariant T cells like MAIT and iNKT could partly confound the zero-insertion analyses.

TCRdb reanalysed the 5' RACE reads using MiXCR and keeps one entry per CDR3 protein. The table includes fewer than 650,000 distinct CDR3 sequences, approximately 10% detected once. The ends were cut back, 6 bases at V and 5 bases at J, with 14 bases in the middle. This CDR3 has 14 residues. Germline V gene sequence: CDR1 SGHTA, CDR2 FQGNSA. The same data also contributed to another study, on yellow fever vaccine responses in identical twins.

This TCR came from a young woman in good health. The chain joins TRBV7-2 to TRBJ2-4; a weak D match, TRBD1 (6 bases). Sequencing was performed on PBMCs. CDR3 coding DNA: TGTGCCAGCAGTACTTGGGGGCCCGAAAACATTCAGTACTTC. It translates to CASSTWGPENIQYF.